This passage covers 17 T cell receptor beta chains from one sample sequenced in a study of glioma-infiltrating T cells. Using RNA template, CDR3s of TCR alpha and beta were amplified with iRepertoire arm-PCR. TCRdb fed the multiplex PCR reads into MiXCR, producing one record per CDR3 protein. The sample lists over 140,000 distinct CDR3 sequences, roughly two fifths occurring once. Sequenced: glioma tissue, nonneoplastic brain tissue, or PBMCs (not recorded which). The receptors originated from a human donor with low-grade glioma or glioblastoma, undergoing nonglioma brain surgery, or in good health (not recorded which).

This chain joins TRBV20-1 and TRBJ2-3; no clear D gene. This CDR3 is 15 amino acids long. Germline assignment: CDR1 DFQATT and CDR2 SNEGSKA (reference sequence). With 5 bases removed from V and 1 base from J, the gap between germline ends came to 16 bases. The CDR3 DNA sequence: TGCAGTGCTCCCAAGACTGGCCAGGGCACAGATACGCAGTATTTT. It is translated as CSAPKTGQGTDTQYF.

V is TRBV6-1 and J is TRBJ2-7, with D maybe TRBD1 (7 bases). This CDR3 is built from 12 residues. The ends were cut back, 8 bases at V and 1 base at J, with 9 bases in the middle. CDR1 and CDR2 (germline): MNHNS, SASEGT. The CDR3 loop reads CASQGGSYEQYF. For the CDR3, the DNA is TGTGCCAGCCAGGGGGGTTCCTACGAGCAGTACTTC.

This chain links TRBV20-1 with TRBJ2-3; D is possibly TRBD1 (5 bases). The CDR3 is 15 residues long. Germline V lookup: CDR1 DFQATT, CDR2 SNEGSKA (reference sequence). Trimming left V 8 bases short and J 5 bases short, with 23 bases between. Here the CDR3 reads CSSRPAGSFGDTQYF. In DNA, the CDR3 is TGCAGTTCACGCCCGGCAGGGTCCTTCGGAGATACGCAGTATTTT.

The gene calls are TRBV6-1 and TRBJ1-1; D ambiguous. The germline V and J ends were trimmed by 6 bases and 5 bases, with 10 bases remaining between them. Germline CDR1 and CDR2: MNHNS and SASEGT. This CDR3 has 12 residues. This CDR3 reads CASSPGRTEAFF. DNA of the CDR3: TGTGCCAGCAGCCCCGGGCGGACTGAAGCTTTCTTT.

Here the CDR3 DNA reads TGTGCCAGTAGTATAGCTTTCAATCAGCCCCAGCATTTT. It translates to CASSIAFNQPQHF. The chain uses TRBV19 and TRBJ1-5; no clear D. With 1 base removed from V and 3 bases from J, the gap between germline ends came to 4 bases. The germline gives CDR1 LNHDA, CDR2 SQIVND (reference sequence). This CDR3 has 13 amino acids.

V is TRBV6-2 or TRBV6-3 and J is TRBJ2-1, with 7 bases aligning to TRBD1. There are 16 residues in the CDR3. The V and J ends lost 6 bases and 6 bases, in that order; junction bases with no gene match: 14. Germline V gene lookup returns CDR1 MNHEY and CDR2 SVGEGT. CDR3 protein: CASRAIQGSSLNEQFF. The CDR3, as DNA: TGTGCCAGCAGAGCTATACAGGGGTCCTCCCTCAATGAGCAGTTCTTC.

The chain joins TRBV5-5 to TRBJ1-2, with 7 bases lining up with TRBD1. The CDR3 runs to 14 residues. J lost 0 bases, V lost 5 bases, and 4 bases had no gene match. The V gene's germline CDR1 is SGHKS and CDR2 YYEKEE (reference sequence). The CDR3 spells CASSAGGANYGYTF. The CDR3 DNA follows: TGTGCCAGCAGTGCAGGGGGAGCTAACTATGGCTACACCTTC.

The V and J genes are TRBV2 and TRBJ1-5, with D hard to call. The CDR3 runs to 15 residues. CDR1 SNHLY and CDR2 FYNNEI come from the germline V gene. V lost 1 base and J lost 1, with 8 bases in between. CDR3 protein: CASSEGQASNQPQHF. CDR3 in DNA: TGTGCCAGCAGTGAAGGGCAGGCGAGCAATCAGCCCCAGCATTTT.

The sample holds one count of this clonotype. V gene TRBV10-3 combines with J gene TRBJ1-1; 9 bases match TRBD1. CDR1 and CDR2 (germline): ENHRY, SYGVKD. The junction had 12 bases not matched to a gene; V was cut back by 2 bases and J by 5 bases. The CDR3 runs 17 residues. Here the CDR3 reads CAISEPNNRGRNTEAFF. DNA of the CDR3: TGTGCCATCAGTGAGCCAAATAACAGGGGGCGGAATACTGAAGCTTTCTTT.

Of note for this clonotype: A junction boundary mismatches the germline segment, possibly from a read error. The chain is built from TRBV6-2 or TRBV6-3 and TRBJ2-2; weak D call: TRBD2 (6 bases). The germline CDR1 and CDR2 sequences are MNHEY and SVGEGT. The CDR3 contains 14 residues. The DNA for the CDR3 is TGTGCCAGTTCCCGGGACTTTAACAACGGGGAGCTGTTTTTT. It is translated as CASSRDFNNGELFF.

CDR3: CSALPTGGDTQYF. Written as DNA, the CDR3 is TGCAGTGCTCTTCCGACAGGGGGCGATACGCAGTATTTT. J is TRBJ2-3 and V is TRBV20-1; 10 bases are a match to TRBD1. This CDR3 comprises 13 residues. Looked up from germline, CDR1 is DFQATT and CDR2 is SNEGSKA (reference sequence). The trim removed 5 bases at V and 6 bases at J, leaving 5 bases unmatched.

The table lists this clonotype with a few counts. The chain employs TRBV10-3 and TRBJ1-1; 8 bases match TRBD1. With 11 bases clipped from V and 3 bases from J, the junction kept 5 bases outside the gene matches. Per germline, CDR1 ENHRY and CDR2 SYGVKD. The CDR3 length is 12 residues. The CDR3: CAATGGYTEAFF. The CDR3 DNA follows: TGTGCCGCCACAGGGGGTTACACTGAAGCTTTCTTT.

This clonotype was recorded many times. The CDR3 here is CASSQWDSAANEQFF. CDR3 nucleotides: TGCGCCAGCAGCCAATGGGACAGTGCCGCCAATGAGCAGTTCTTC. The rearrangement uses TRBV4-3 and TRBJ2-1; 7 bases agree with TRBD1. The CDR3 sequence is 15 residues long. Germline values: CDR1 LGHNA, CDR2 YSLEER. Unmatched junction bases numbered 7, after V lost 2 bases and J lost 6 bases.

Concerning this clonotype: A much more abundant neighbour one base away suggests this may be a read error. The chain employs TRBV20-1 and TRBJ1-2; D call uncertain. CDR3 length equals 15 residues. V was shortened by 3 bases and J by 1 base, with 15 bases between the two germline ends. Germline V lookup: CDR1 DFQATT, CDR2 SNEGSKA (reference sequence). The DNA for the CDR3 is TGCAGTGCTAGGGAGATGAGTTACTATAACTATGGCTACACCTTC. It codes for CSAREMSYYNYGYTF.

V is TRBV25-1 and J is TRBJ1-1; 8 bases agree with TRBD1. V gave up 5 bases and J gave up 5 bases; unmatched junction bases: 4. From germline, CDR1 is MGHDK and CDR2 SYGVNS. This CDR3 is 13 amino acids long. The CDR3: CASSNTGGTEAFF. The CDR3 DNA is TGTGCCAGCAGTAATACAGGGGGGACTGAAGCTTTCTTT.

This clonotype has more than one count but fewer than ten. The gene calls are TRBV19 and TRBJ1-2; D is possibly TRBD1 (6 bases). The ends were cut back, 4 bases at V and 4 bases at J, with 16 bases in the middle. The CDR3 is made up of 15 amino acids. From germline, CDR1 is LNHDA and CDR2 SQIVND (reference sequence). The CDR3 reads CASSRTQGTAYGYTF. The CDR3 DNA follows: TGTGCCAGTAGTAGGACACAGGGTACCGCCTATGGCTACACCTTC. The full variable domain, in which reference TRBV19 and TRBJ1-2 provide the parts outside the CDR3, is DGGITQSPKYLFRKEGQNVTLSCEQNLNHDAMYWYRQDPGQGLRLIYYSQIVNDFQKGDIAEGYSVSREKKESFPLTVTSAQKNPTAFYLCASSRTQGTAYGYTFGSGTRLTVV.

In its sample, this clonotype was seen a few times. The rearrangement links TRBV4-1 to TRBJ2-7; D possibly corresponds to TRBD2 (7 bases). Germline V gene lookup returns CDR1 MGHRA and CDR2 YSYEKL. CDR3 size: 14 residues. Between the trimmed V and J ends, which lost 0 bases and 4 bases, there was a span of 10 bases. This CDR3 is CASSQDRGAYEQYF. As DNA, the CDR3 is TGCGCCAGCAGCCAAGATCGGGGGGCTTACGAGCAGTACTTC.